This entry is about one T cell receptor beta chain. In the study's own analysis: Reference gene primers were amplified, and this amplification served to estimate nucleated cell counts. Clones were sequenced by immunoSEQ multiplex PCR, and TCRdb holds only the in-frame ones, with some missing. The DNA gave D and trimming, while V, J and clone size come from that table. This table holds roughly 120,000 clones, around 85% found once. This specimen comes from a study of blood T cell repertoires in COVID-19. Study at large: Sample material is recorded as cDNA or gDNA derived from T cells, B-cell-depleted T cells, or PBMCs.

The CDR3 is 17 residues long. V dropped 0 bases and J dropped 3; count of bases not matched to a gene: 8. Germline-derived CDR1 and CDR2 are SGHRS and YFSETQ. This receptor was obtained from an elderly woman with COVID-19, enrolled during active disease. The chain couples TRBV5-1 to TRBJ2-3; 9 nucleotides line up with TRBD2. The sequencing sample was made of peripheral blood. The CDR3 DNA reads as TGCGCCAGCAGCTTGGTCGCGGGAGGGCCCGGAACAGATACGCAGTATTTT. Its protein is CASSLVAGGPGTDTQYF.